This TCR beta chain is drawn from a study of blood T cell repertoires in COVID-19. The repertoire was sequenced with immunoSEQ multiplex PCR; TCRdb's copy has only in-frame clones and lacks some. The sample lists approximately 200,000 clones; more than 80% were seen once. V was shortened by 1 base and J by 4 bases, with 14 bases between the two germline ends. Germline assignment: CDR1 MDHEN and CDR2 SYDVKM. This CDR3 has 16 residues. Seattle patients were enrolled while actively infected and followed longitudinally. This chain uses TRBV28 with TRBJ1-5; D is undetermined. The sequence came from a man aged 30-40 years with COVID-19, enrolled during active disease. Sample: peripheral blood. CDR3 sequence reads: CASSLSGRARNQPQHF. CDR3 bases: TGTGCCAGCAGTTTATCTGGGCGAGCTCGGAATCAGCCCCAGCATTTT. The full variable domain, rest sourced from reference TRBV28 and TRBJ1-5, is DVKVTQSSRYLVKRTGEKVFLECVQDMDHENMFWYRQDPGLGLRLIYFSYDVKMKEKGDIPEGYSVSREKKERFSLILESASTNQTSMYLCASSLSGRARNQPQHFGDGTRLSIL.